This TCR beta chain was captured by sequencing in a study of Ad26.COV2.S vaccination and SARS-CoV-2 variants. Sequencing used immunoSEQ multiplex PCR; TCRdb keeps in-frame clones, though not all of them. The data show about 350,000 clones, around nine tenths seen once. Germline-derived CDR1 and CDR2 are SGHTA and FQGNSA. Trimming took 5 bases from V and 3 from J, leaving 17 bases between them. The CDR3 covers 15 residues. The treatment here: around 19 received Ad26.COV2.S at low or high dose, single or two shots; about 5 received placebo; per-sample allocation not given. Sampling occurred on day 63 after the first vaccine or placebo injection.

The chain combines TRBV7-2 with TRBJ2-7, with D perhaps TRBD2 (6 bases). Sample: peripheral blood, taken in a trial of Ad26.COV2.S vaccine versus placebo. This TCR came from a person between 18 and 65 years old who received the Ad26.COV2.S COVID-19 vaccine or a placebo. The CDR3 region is CASSPRAGRGYEQYF. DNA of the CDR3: TGTGCCAGCAGCCCCCGGGCGGGACGGGGCTACGAGCAGTACTTC.